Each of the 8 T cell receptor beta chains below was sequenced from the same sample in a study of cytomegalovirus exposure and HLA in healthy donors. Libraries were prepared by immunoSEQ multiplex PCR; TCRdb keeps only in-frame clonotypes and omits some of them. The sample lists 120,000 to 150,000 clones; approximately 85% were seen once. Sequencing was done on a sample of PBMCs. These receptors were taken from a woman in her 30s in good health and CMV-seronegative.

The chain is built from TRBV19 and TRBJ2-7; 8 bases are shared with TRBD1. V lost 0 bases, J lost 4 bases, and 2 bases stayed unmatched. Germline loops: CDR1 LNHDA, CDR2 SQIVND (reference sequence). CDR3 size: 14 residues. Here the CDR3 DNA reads TGTGCCAGTAGTATAGATGGACAGGGTTACGAGCAGTACTTC. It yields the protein CASSIDGQGYEQYF.

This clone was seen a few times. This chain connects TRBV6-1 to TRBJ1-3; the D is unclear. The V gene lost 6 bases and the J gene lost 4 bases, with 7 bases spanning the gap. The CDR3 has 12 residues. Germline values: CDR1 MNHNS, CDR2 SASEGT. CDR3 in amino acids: CASSPLGNTIYF. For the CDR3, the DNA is TGTGCCAGCAGCCCTTTGGGAAACACCATATATTTT.

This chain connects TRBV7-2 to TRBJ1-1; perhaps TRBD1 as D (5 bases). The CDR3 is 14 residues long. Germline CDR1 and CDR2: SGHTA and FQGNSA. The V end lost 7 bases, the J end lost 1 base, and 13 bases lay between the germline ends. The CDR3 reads CASKWGGENTEAFF. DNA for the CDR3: TGTGCCAGCAAGTGGGGGGGGGAGAACACTGAAGCTTTCTTT.

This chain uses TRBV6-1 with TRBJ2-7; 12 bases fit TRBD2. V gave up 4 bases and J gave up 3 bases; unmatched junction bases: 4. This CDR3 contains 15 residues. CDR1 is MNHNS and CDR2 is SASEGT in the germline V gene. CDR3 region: CASSASGGGLYEQYF. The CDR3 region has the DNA TGTGCCAGCAGTGCTAGCGGGGGGGGTCTCTACGAGCAGTACTTC.

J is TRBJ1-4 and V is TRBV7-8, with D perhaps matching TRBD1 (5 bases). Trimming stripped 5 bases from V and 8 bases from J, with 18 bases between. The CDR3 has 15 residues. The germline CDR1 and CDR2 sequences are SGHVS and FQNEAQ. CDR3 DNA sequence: TGTGCCAGCAGCACGGGACCGACTAGAGGGGAAAAACTGTTTTTT. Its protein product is CASSTGPTRGEKLFF. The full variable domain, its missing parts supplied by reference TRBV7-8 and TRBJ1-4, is GAGVSQSPRYKVAKRGQDVALRCDPISGHVSLFWYQQALGQGPEFLTYFQNEAQLDKSGLPSDRFFAERPEGSVSTLKIQRTQQEDSAVYLCASSTGPTRGEKLFFGSGTQLSVL.

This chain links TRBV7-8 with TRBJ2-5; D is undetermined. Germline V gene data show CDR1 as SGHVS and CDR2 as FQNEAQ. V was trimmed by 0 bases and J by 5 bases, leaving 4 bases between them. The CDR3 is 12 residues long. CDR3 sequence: CASSLASETQYF. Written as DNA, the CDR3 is TGTGCCAGCAGCTTAGCGTCTGAGACCCAGTACTTC. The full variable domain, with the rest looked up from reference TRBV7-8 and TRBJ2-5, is GAGVSQSPRYKVAKRGQDVALRCDPISGHVSLFWYQQALGQGPEFLTYFQNEAQLDKSGLPSDRFFAERPEGSVSTLKIQRTQQEDSAVYLCASSLASETQYFGPGTRLLVL.

CDR3 coding DNA: TGTGCCAGCAGGAAGACAGGGGGCGGGAATCAGCCCCAGCATTTT. This sequence encodes CASRKTGGGNQPQHF. The chain uses TRBV6-5 and TRBJ1-5; 10 positions agree with TRBD1. J gave up 4 bases and V 6 bases, and 6 bases lay outside the gene matches. CDR1 and CDR2 (germline): MNHEY, SVGAGI. CDR3 length equals 15 residues.

CDR3 nucleotide sequence: TGCGCCAGCAGCTACTCAGGTTTAGGCACCGGGGAGCTGTTTTTT. Its protein is CASSYSGLGTGELFF. The chain has TRBV5-1 and TRBJ2-2; no clear D. The CDR3 length is 15 residues. Germline V gene data show CDR1 as SGHRS and CDR2 as YFSETQ. Trimming removed 3 bases at V and 4 bases at J, with 13 bases between.